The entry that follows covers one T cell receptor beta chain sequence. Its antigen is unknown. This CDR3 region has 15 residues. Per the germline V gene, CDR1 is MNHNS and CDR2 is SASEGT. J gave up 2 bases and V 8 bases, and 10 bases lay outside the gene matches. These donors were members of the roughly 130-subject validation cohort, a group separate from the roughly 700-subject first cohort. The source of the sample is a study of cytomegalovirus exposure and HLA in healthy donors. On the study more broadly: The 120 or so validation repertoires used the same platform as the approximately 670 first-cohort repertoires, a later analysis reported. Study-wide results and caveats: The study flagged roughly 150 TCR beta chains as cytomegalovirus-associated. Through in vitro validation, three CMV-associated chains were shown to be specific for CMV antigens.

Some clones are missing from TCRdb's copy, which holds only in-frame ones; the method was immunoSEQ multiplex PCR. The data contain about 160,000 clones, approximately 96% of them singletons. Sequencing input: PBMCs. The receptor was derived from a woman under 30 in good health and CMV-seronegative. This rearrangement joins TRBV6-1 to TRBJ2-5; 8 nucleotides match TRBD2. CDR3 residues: CASGWAGGNQETQYF. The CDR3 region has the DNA TGTGCCAGCGGATGGGCGGGGGGAAATCAAGAGACCCAGTACTTC.